One and the same sample provided the 8 T cell receptor beta chains below, sequenced in a study of response to subunit inactivated influenza vaccine. MiXCR was run by TCRdb on the RT-PCR reads, yielding one entry per CDR3 protein. This repertoire shows 800,000 to 1,000,000 distinct CDR3 sequences, about 20% found once; its top ten account for around 9.6%. Sequences were derived from PBMCs from blood, sampled around 5 days after vaccination. The receptors shown here come from a man aged 50-60 years who received an inactivated influenza vaccine.

This clonotype was picked up a small number of times. The chain recombines TRBV5-5 with TRBJ2-7, with D unresolved. The germline V gene encodes CDR1 SGHKS and CDR2 YYEKEE (reference sequence). Between the trimmed V and J ends, which lost 4 bases and 6 bases, there was a span of 14 bases. CDR3 length: 13 amino acids. This chain's CDR3 is CASSPRITSEQYF. In DNA, the CDR3 is TGTGCCAGCAGCCCCCGAATTACGAGCGAGCAGTACTTC.

V and J are TRBV3-1 and TRBJ2-1; tentatively, D is TRBD1 (5 bases). With 0 bases removed from V and 1 base from J, the gap between germline ends came to 16 bases. This CDR3 contains 18 residues. From germline, CDR1 is LGHDT and CDR2 YNNKEL (reference sequence). As DNA, the CDR3 is TGTGCCAGCAGCCAAGAAGGTTCAGGGCTGGGATCCTACAATGAGCAGTTCTTC. Translated: CASSQEGSGLGSYNEQFF.

This clonotype was seen only a few times. The rearrangement links TRBV12-3 or TRBV12-4 to TRBJ2-1; D is undetermined. The CDR3 has 15 amino acids. Trimming took 6 bases from V and 0 from J, leaving 12 bases between them. CDR3: CASRGIPSSYNEQFF. As DNA, the CDR3 is TGTGCCAGCAGGGGGATCCCGAGCTCCTACAATGAGCAGTTCTTC.

The chain recombines TRBV5-1 with TRBJ2-5; no clear D. The CDR3 loop spans 12 amino acids. Germline-derived CDR1 and CDR2 are SGHRS and YFSETQ. Trimming removed 5 bases at V and 2 bases at J, with 7 bases between. CDR3 DNA sequence: TGCGCCAGCAGGAGTACTCAAGAGACCCAGTACTTC. Its translation is CASRSTQETQYF.

The chain employs TRBV7-8 and TRBJ2-3; maybe TRBD1 (6 bases). From germline, CDR1 is SGHVS and CDR2 FQNEAQ. The CDR3 consists of 16 residues. With 5 bases removed from V and 4 bases from J, the gap between germline ends came to 19 bases. CDR3 sequence reads: CASSTMVSPGADTQYF. The CDR3 coding sequence is TGTGCCAGCAGCACAATGGTTTCTCCAGGGGCAGATACGCAGTATTTT.

The rearrangement uses TRBV28 and TRBJ1-1; no definite D call. Germline V CDR1 and CDR2: MDHEN, SYDVKM. The ends were cut back, 5 bases at V and 4 bases at J, with 11 bases in the middle. The CDR3 totals 13 residues. As DNA, the CDR3 is TGTGCCAGCAGTCTCGGCACGATCACTGAAGCTTTCTTT. The encoded protein is CASSLGTITEAFF. Variable domain in full (rest from reference TRBV28 and TRBJ1-1): DVKVTQSSRYLVKRTGEKVFLECVQDMDHENMFWYRQDPGLGLRLIYFSYDVKMKEKGDIPEGYSVSREKKERFSLILESASTNQTSMYLCASSLGTITEAFFGQGTRLTVV.

The chain is built from TRBV7-2 and TRBJ2-3; D may be TRBD1 or TRBD2 (5 bases each). The CDR3 has 13 amino acids. Per the germline V gene, CDR1 is SGHTA and CDR2 is FQGNSA. V dropped 10 bases and J dropped 5 bases, with 16 bases sitting between them. CDR3 in DNA: TGTGCCACACAGCCCCGGGGCGAAGATACGCAGTATTTT. This translates into CATQPRGEDTQYF.

This clonotype was seen many times. This sequence joins TRBV6-1 and TRBJ2-7; 8 bases are a match to TRBD1. The CDR3 length is 15 residues. V was clipped by 5 bases and J by 0 bases; unmatched bases: 6. Germline loops: CDR1 MNHNS, CDR2 SASEGT. The CDR3 protein is CASSRDRRISYEQYF. The CDR3 DNA is TGTGCCAGCAGTCGGGACAGGCGCATCTCCTACGAGCAGTACTTC.